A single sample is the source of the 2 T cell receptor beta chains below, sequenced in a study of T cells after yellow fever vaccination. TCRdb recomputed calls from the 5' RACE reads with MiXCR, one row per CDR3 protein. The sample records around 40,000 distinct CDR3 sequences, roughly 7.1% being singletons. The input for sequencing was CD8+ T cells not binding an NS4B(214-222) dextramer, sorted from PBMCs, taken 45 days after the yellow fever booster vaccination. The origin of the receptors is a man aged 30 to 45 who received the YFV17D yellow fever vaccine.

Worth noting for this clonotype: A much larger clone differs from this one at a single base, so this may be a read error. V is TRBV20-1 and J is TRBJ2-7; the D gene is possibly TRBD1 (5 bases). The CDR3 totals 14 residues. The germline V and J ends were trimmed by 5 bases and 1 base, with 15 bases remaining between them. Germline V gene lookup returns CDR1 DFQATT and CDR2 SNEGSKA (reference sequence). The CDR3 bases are TGCAGTGCTCACGAGACAGTGGTGTCCTACGAGCAGTACTTC. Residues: CSAHETVVSYEQYF.

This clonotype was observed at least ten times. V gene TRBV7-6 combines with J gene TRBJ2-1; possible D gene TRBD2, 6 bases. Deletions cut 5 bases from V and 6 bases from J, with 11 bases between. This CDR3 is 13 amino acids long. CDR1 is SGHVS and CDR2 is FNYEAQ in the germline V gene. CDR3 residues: CASSRSAGNEQFF. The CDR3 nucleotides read TGTGCCAGCAGCCGCTCAGCGGGCAATGAGCAGTTCTTC. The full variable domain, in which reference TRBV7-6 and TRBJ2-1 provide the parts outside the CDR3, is GAGVSQSPRYKVTKRGQDVALRCDPISGHVSLYWYRQALGQGPEFLTYFNYEAQQDKSGLPNDRFSAERPEGSISTLTIQRTEQRDSAMYRCASSRSAGNEQFFGPGTRLTVL.